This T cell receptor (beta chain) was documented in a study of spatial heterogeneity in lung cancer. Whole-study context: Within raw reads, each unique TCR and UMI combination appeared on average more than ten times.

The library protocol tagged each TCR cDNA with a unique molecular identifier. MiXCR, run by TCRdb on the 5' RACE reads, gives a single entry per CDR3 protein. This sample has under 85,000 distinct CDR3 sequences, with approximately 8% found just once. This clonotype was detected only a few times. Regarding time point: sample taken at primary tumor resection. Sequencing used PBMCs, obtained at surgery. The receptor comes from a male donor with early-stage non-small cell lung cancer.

As DNA, the CDR3 is TGCGCCAGCAGCCAAGAGGCAGGGGGGAAGAGCTCCTATAATTCACCCCTCCACTTT. It is translated as CASSQEAGGKSSYNSPLHF. The chain is built from TRBV4-3 and TRBJ1-6; 7 bases align to TRBD1. From germline, CDR1 is LGHNA and CDR2 YSLEER. V trimming: 0 bases; J trimming: 0 bases; junction bases outside the gene matches: 8. The CDR3 loop spans 19 amino acids.